The 32 T cell receptor beta chains below come from one sample, sequenced in a study of breast tumors, draining lymph nodes, adjacent tissues. Using its own MiXCR run on the multiplex PCR reads, TCRdb lists one record per CDR3 protein. The repertoire holds around 25,000 distinct CDR3 sequences, with roughly 21% as singletons. Sequenced sample: breast tumor tissue. These receptors all stem from a female donor with breast cancer. Some clones in this sample may be carry-over from other donors' samples.

This chain connects TRBV27 to TRBJ2-1, with 15 bases fitting TRBD2. The CDR3 has 19 amino acids. In germline, CDR1 is MNHEY, CDR2 SMNVEV (reference sequence). V lost 2 bases, J lost 9 bases, and 14 bases stayed unmatched. The CDR3 DNA reads TGTGCCAGCAGTTTAGTGGTGGGGGGACTAGCGGGAGGAGGCAGTGAGCAGTTCTTC. Residues: CASSLVVGGLAGGGSEQFF.

This clonotype has a count of ten or more. The rearrangement joins TRBV30 to TRBJ2-7; no firm D call. Per germline, CDR1 GTSNPN and CDR2 SVGIG (reference sequence). V was clipped by 1 base and J by 3 bases, with 13 bases between them. The CDR3 length is 14 residues. The CDR3 DNA reads TGTGCCTGGAGTGGTAGTCCCCTGGTCTACGAGCAGTACTTC. Encoded protein: CAWSGSPLVYEQYF.

This clonotype was picked up many times. The chain uses TRBV7-9 and TRBJ2-7; 7 nucleotides align to TRBD2. V lost 5 bases and J lost 7; bases outside the gene matches: 11. CDR1 and CDR2 (germline): SEHNR, FQNEAQ (reference sequence). CDR3 length: 14 amino acids. As DNA, the CDR3 is TGTGCCAGCAGCCTTCGACGGGGAGGGGAGGAGCAGTACTTC. Its translation is CASSLRRGGEEQYF.

The chain couples TRBV29-1 to TRBJ2-3; 10 nucleotides agree with TRBD2. CDR1 and CDR2 (germline): SQVTM, ANQGSEA. Germline trimming cut 6 bases from V and 0 bases from J; bases unmatched to any gene: 15. The CDR3 runs to 18 residues. This CDR3 is CSVLFYLSGRESTDTQYF. As DNA, the CDR3 is TGCAGCGTCCTCTTTTACCTAAGCGGGAGGGAGAGCACAGATACGCAGTATTTT.

This clonotype was recorded many times. This chain connects TRBV7-8 to TRBJ1-5; D is ambiguous. Trimming took off 2 bases at V and 0 bases at J, with 14 bases between the two ends. This CDR3 comprises 17 residues. The germline CDR1 and CDR2 sequences are SGHVS and FQNEAQ. The CDR3 sequence is CASSLFPSYDSNQPQHF. The CDR3, as DNA: TGTGCCAGCAGCTTATTTCCCTCATACGATAGCAATCAGCCCCAGCATTTT.

This clonotype was found many times. The rearrangement links TRBV19 to TRBJ2-3, with 10 positions matching TRBD1. V was clipped by 4 bases and J by 0 bases; unmatched bases: 22. The CDR3 is 22 residues long. Germline-derived CDR1 and CDR2 are LNHDA and SQIVND (reference sequence). The DNA for the CDR3 is TGTGCCAGTAGTACTGGACAGGGGGGGGGTCGAGGCCTAGAGTTTAGCACAGATACGCAGTATTTT. Translating gives CASSTGQGGGRGLEFSTDTQYF.

Only one count was recorded for this clonotype. The CDR3 does not end in the conserved phenylalanine or tryptophan, so this is likely a read error. The V and J genes are TRBV7-9 and TRBJ1-6, with D perhaps TRBD1 (5 bases). Per germline, CDR1 SEHNR and CDR2 FQNEAQ (reference sequence). The CDR3 loop spans 14 amino acids. CDR3 residues: CTSSKDRYNSPLHC. CDR3 DNA: TGTACCAGCAGCAAAGACAGATATAATTCACCCCTCCACTGT.

This clonotype was observed at least ten times. V gene TRBV7-9 combines with J gene TRBJ2-1, with unresolved D. Germline-derived CDR1 and CDR2 are SEHNR and FQNEAQ (reference sequence). V shed 1 base and J shed 5 bases, with 18 bases lying between them. The CDR3 loop spans 17 amino acids. CDR3 sequence reads: CASSLGRSEGDDNEQFF. CDR3 in DNA: TGTGCCAGCAGCTTAGGCCGGTCCGAAGGAGACGACAATGAGCAGTTCTTC.

This clonotype was found many times. V is TRBV7-9 and J is TRBJ2-1; TRBD2 might be the D (5 bases). Trimming shortened V by 2 bases and J by 10 bases, and 9 bases separated the two germline ends. The CDR3 length is 12 residues. CDR1 is SEHNR and CDR2 is FQNEAQ in the germline V gene (reference sequence). The CDR3 DNA is TGTGCCAGCAGCTTAAATTCGGGAGAGCAGTTCTTC. It specifies CASSLNSGEQFF.

This chain links TRBV3-1 with TRBJ2-7; TRBD1 aligns across 9 bases. CDR1 is LGHDT, CDR2 YNNKEL, per germline (reference sequence). Unmatched junction bases numbered 8, after V lost 9 bases and J lost 8 bases. The CDR3 is made up of 12 amino acids. CDR3 amino acids: CASGLGQGKQYF. CDR3 nucleotide sequence: TGTGCCAGTGGCCTTGGACAGGGGAAGCAGTACTTC.

This clonotype was seen many times. V usage is TRBV28 and J usage is TRBJ1-2; unclear D gene. V was pared by 4 bases and J by 7 bases, with 7 bases between. Germline V lookup: CDR1 MDHEN, CDR2 SYDVKM. CDR3 length: 11 amino acids. The CDR3 region is CASSSSGGYTF. The DNA of the CDR3 is TGTGCCAGCAGTTCCTCGGGTGGCTACACCTTC.

This clonotype was seen at least ten times. As DNA, the CDR3 is TGTGCCAGCAGCTTGGCCGGGACAGACAATGAGCAGTTCTTC. Its protein product is CASSLAGTDNEQFF. The chain carries TRBV5-6 and TRBJ2-1; 7 bases match TRBD1. V dropped 0 bases and J dropped 5; count of bases not matched to a gene: 2. The length of the CDR3 is 14 residues. The V gene's germline CDR1 is SGHDT and CDR2 YYEEEE.

Many counts were recorded for this clonotype. The chain links TRBV4-2 to TRBJ2-1, with D unresolved. CDR1 LGHNA and CDR2 YNFKEQ come from the germline V gene. This CDR3 region has 14 residues. Between the trimmed V and J ends, which lost 0 bases and 8 bases, there was a span of 11 bases. The CDR3, as DNA: TGTGCCAGCAGCCAAGAGGAGTCTCGGGATGAGCAGTTCTTC. It specifies CASSQEESRDEQFF.

Comment on this clonotype: Its ends do not fully match the called genes, so a read error is possible. V gene TRBV12-3 or TRBV12-4 combines with J gene TRBJ2-2; maybe TRBD2 (5 bases). The CDR3 consists of 14 residues. The CDR3 DNA sequence: TGTGCCAGCAGTCCCGGTGGAGGCACCGAGGAGCTGTTTTTT. Translated: CASSPGGGTEELFF.

This clonotype was observed a handful of times. This chain joins TRBV15 and TRBJ1-1; D is unclear. V was clipped by 1 base and J by 6 bases, with 9 bases between them. The V gene's germline CDR1 is LNHNV and CDR2 YYDKDF (reference sequence). The CDR3 consists of 13 residues. The CDR3 loop is CATSRATGSEAFF. The CDR3 region has the DNA TGTGCCACCAGCAGAGCAACGGGGTCTGAAGCTTTCTTT.

This clonotype was counted ten times or more. The chain employs TRBV3-1 and TRBJ1-3; possible D gene TRBD1, 5 bases. Germline V gives CDR1 LGHDT, CDR2 YNNKEL (reference sequence). The CDR3 extends over 15 amino acids. V gave up 0 bases and J gave up 7 bases, with 13 bases separating them. In DNA form, the CDR3 reads TGTGCCAGCAGCCAAGATTGGGGGTACAGTAACACCATATATTTT. Translating gives CASSQDWGYSNTIYF.

This clonotype appeared many times. The CDR3 protein is CASSLGGGYEQYF. The CDR3 nucleotides are TGTGCCAGCAGCTTGGGGGGGGGTTACGAGCAGTACTTC. J is TRBJ2-7 and V is TRBV5-8, with 7 bases identical to TRBD2. The germline V gene has CDR1 SGHTS and CDR2 YDEGEE. After removal of 0 bases from V and 4 bases from J, the junction contained 1 base not matched to a gene. This CDR3 spans 13 amino acids.

This clonotype has at least ten counts. The DNA of the CDR3 is TGTGCCAGCAACCGGGACAGGGAAACTAATGAAAAACTGTTTTTT. Translated, it gives CASNRDRETNEKLFF. The genes are TRBV11-3 and TRBJ1-4; TRBD1 agrees at 9 bases. This CDR3 region has 15 residues. Per germline, CDR1 SGHNT and CDR2 YENEEA. The V segment lost 7 bases and the J segment 1 base; nucleotides outside the gene matches: 4. Based on the CDR3 plus reference TRBV11-3 and TRBJ1-4, the full variable domain is EAGVVQSPRYKIIEKKQPVAFWCNPISGHNTLYWYLQNLGQGPELLIRYENEEAVDDSQLPKDRFSAERLKGVDSTLKIQPAELGDSAVYLCASNRDRETNEKLFFGSGTQLSVL.

This clonotype was observed many times. In DNA, the CDR3 is TGTGCCAGCAGCGTAGCTTGGGGATCTGGAGATACGCAGTATTTT. Translation gives CASSVAWGSGDTQYF. The chain carries TRBV9 and TRBJ2-3, with D unresolved. Germline V gene data show CDR1 as SGDLS and CDR2 as YYNGEE. V lost 0 bases to trimming and J lost 5 bases, with 13 bases between them. CDR3 length: 15 residues.

This clonotype was counted many times. This chain links TRBV27 with TRBJ2-1; 7 bases are shared with TRBD2. The CDR3 loop spans 14 amino acids. Germline CDR1 MNHEY, CDR2 SMNVEV (reference sequence). The J segment lost 7 bases and the V segment lost 7 bases, leaving 10 bases of the junction unmatched. The CDR3 coding sequence is TGTGCCAGCAACTCCGGGACTAAAATAAATGAGCAGTTCTTC. Translating gives CASNSGTKINEQFF.

This clonotype occurred many times. The rearrangement links TRBV3-1 to TRBJ1-2, with D maybe TRBD1 (6 bases). The CDR3 covers 14 residues. The germline V gene has CDR1 LGHDT and CDR2 YNNKEL (reference sequence). Trimming took 3 bases from V and 5 from J, leaving 13 bases between them. This chain's CDR3 is CASSHAGARYGYTF. CDR3 nucleotide sequence: TGTGCCAGCAGCCACGCAGGGGCGCGGTATGGCTACACCTTC.

Many counts were recorded for this clonotype. This chain uses TRBV20-1 with TRBJ2-3, with 7 bases identical to TRBD2. V was pared by 3 bases and J by 2 bases, with 11 bases of the junction left unmatched. The CDR3 sequence is 16 residues long. Germline lookup yields CDR1 DFQATT and CDR2 SNEGSKA (reference sequence). The DNA of the CDR3 is TGCAGTGCTAGGATTTTACGGACTAGATACACAGATACGCAGTATTTT. Translated, it gives CSARILRTRYTDTQYF.

This clonotype has a count of ten or more. The CDR3 here is CASSLGGDNEQFF. As DNA, the CDR3 is TGTGCCAGCAGCTTAGGTGGCGACAATGAGCAGTTCTTC. V and J are TRBV11-3 and TRBJ2-1; D uncertain. The germline V and J ends were trimmed by 1 base and 5 bases, with 6 bases remaining between them. The CDR3 has 13 residues. Germline assignment: CDR1 SGHNT and CDR2 YENEEA.

This clonotype was detected ten times or more. The CDR3 protein is CASSRVGTGGNQPQHF. DNA of the CDR3: TGTGCCAGCAGCCGCGTCGGGACAGGGGGCAATCAGCCCCAGCATTTT. This chain connects TRBV7-9 to TRBJ1-5, with 10 bases that match TRBD1. Germline values: CDR1 SEHNR, CDR2 FQNEAQ (reference sequence). CDR3 length: 16 residues. J lost 2 bases, V lost 5 bases, and 6 bases had no gene match.

This clonotype was seen at least ten times. The chain recombines TRBV6-1 with TRBJ2-1, with 14 bases that match TRBD2. V was clipped by 6 bases and J by 8 bases; unmatched bases: 6. Germline CDR1 reads MNHNS; CDR2 reads SASEGT. The CDR3 runs to 15 residues. As DNA, the CDR3 is TGTGCCAGCAGGGGACTAGCGGGAGCAGAGGATGAGCAGTTCTTC. Its translation is CASRGLAGAEDEQFF.

Turning to this clonotype: A read error is possible here, since a much larger clone lies one base away. The genes are TRBV16 and TRBJ2-7; no firm D call. V was cut by 3 bases and J by 2 bases, with 14 bases left in between. The CDR3 consists of 15 residues. Germline CDR1 reads KGHSY; CDR2 reads FQNENV. This CDR3 is CASSHDGQAAYEQYF. CDR3 coding DNA: TGTGCCAGCAGCCACGACGGGCAGGCTGCCTACGAGCAGTACTTC.

This clonotype was detected many times. The chain joins TRBV10-1 to TRBJ2-2, with D perhaps TRBD1 (6 bases). Trimming removed 6 bases at V and 3 bases at J, with 11 bases between. Germline-derived CDR1 and CDR2 are WNHNN and SYGVQD (reference sequence). The CDR3 has 14 residues. DNA of the CDR3: TGCGCCAGCAGACACAGGGTGGACACCGGGGAGCTGTTTTTT. As protein: CASRHRVDTGELFF.

This clonotype was counted many times. The genes are TRBV9 and TRBJ2-3; D possibly corresponds to TRBD2 (7 bases). The germline V and J ends were trimmed by 7 bases and 2 bases, with 20 bases remaining between them. This CDR3 has 16 residues. Per the germline V gene, CDR1 is SGDLS and CDR2 is YYNGEE. For the CDR3, the DNA is TGTGCCAGCTCCTACGATGGGGGGGCCACCACAGATACGCAGTATTTT. This encodes CASSYDGGATTDTQYF.

This clonotype was seen at least ten times. The CDR3 DNA reads as TGTGCCAGCAGCTCCCAGACAGGGGCTAATGAAAAACTGTTTTTT. Its translation: CASSSQTGANEKLFF. This chain uses TRBV7-8 with TRBJ1-4; 8 positions agree with TRBD1. The CDR3 runs to 15 residues. Unmatched junction bases numbered 4, after V lost 4 bases and J lost 3 bases. The germline V gene encodes CDR1 SGHVS and CDR2 FQNEAQ.

The chain joins TRBV10-3 to TRBJ1-3; 7 bases align to TRBD1. CDR1 is ENHRY and CDR2 is SYGVKD in the germline V gene. The CDR3 runs to 13 residues. With 11 bases clipped from V and 0 bases from J, the junction kept 4 bases outside the gene matches. Written as DNA, the CDR3 is TGTGCCTCCAGGGGGAGCTCTGGAAACACCATATATTTT. Residues: CASRGSSGNTIYF.

This clonotype appeared many times. The chain has TRBV10-3 and TRBJ2-2; 12 bases are a match to TRBD2. The germline V gene has CDR1 ENHRY and CDR2 SYGVKD. This CDR3 has 19 amino acids. V was clipped by 3 bases and J by 0 bases; unmatched bases: 8. CDR3 sequence (DNA): TGTGCCATCAGTGAAAAACTAGCGGGAGGACAATCGAACACCGGGGAGCTGTTTTTT. Residues: CAISEKLAGGQSNTGELFF.

This clonotype turned up a few times. The rearrangement joins TRBV6-1 to TRBJ1-1; D not certain. Germline V lookup: CDR1 MNHNS, CDR2 SASEGT. This CDR3 spans 13 amino acids. Trimming took 7 bases from V and 8 from J, leaving 17 bases between them. In DNA form, the CDR3 reads TGTGCCAGCAACTCCCTGGCATCGGAGGAAGCTTTCTTT. Translated: CASNSLASEEAFF.